This T cell receptor beta chain was observed in a study of cytomegalovirus exposure and HLA in healthy donors. The germline V gene has CDR1 LNHDA and CDR2 SQIVND (reference sequence). V gave up 6 bases and J gave up 5 bases; unmatched junction bases: 4. The CDR3 consists of 14 residues. PCR was performed using 60 Vbeta and 13 Jbeta primers. Study processing details: There were about 88 million unique TCR beta chains by a later count, and approximately 11 million of them were shared. Assay: immunoSEQ multiplex PCR; the TCRdb copy retains only in-frame clones and omits some. The D gene and trimming were derived from the DNA, and the V and J assignments and clone size from that table. The sample is made up of fewer than 85,000 clones, and the top ten hold under 4% of it. Whole-study findings and limits: Reportedly, a later analysis found an Asian-associated ancestry cluster had fewer N-insertions than the roughly 700-donor mean. Many donors carried some public TCRs, although rarity characterized most TCR sequences.

With respect to this clone: The antigen remains unidentified.

The TCR originated in a female donor in good health and CMV-seropositive. The chain uses TRBV19 and TRBJ2-2, with 9 nucleotides matching TRBD2. The sample taken for sequencing was PBMCs. CDR3 nucleotide sequence: TGTGCCAGTAGCCAGACTAGCGGTACCGGGGAGCTGTTTTTT. Translated: CASSQTSGTGELFF.